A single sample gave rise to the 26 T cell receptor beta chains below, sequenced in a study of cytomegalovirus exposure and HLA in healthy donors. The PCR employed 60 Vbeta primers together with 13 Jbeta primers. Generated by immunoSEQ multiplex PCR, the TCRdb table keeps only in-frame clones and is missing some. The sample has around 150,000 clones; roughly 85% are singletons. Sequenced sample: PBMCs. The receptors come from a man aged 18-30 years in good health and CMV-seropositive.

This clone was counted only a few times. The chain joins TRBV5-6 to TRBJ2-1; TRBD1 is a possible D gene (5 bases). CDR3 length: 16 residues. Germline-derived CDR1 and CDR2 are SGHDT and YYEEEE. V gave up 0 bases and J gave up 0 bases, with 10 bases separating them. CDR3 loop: CASSLEWGISYNEQFF. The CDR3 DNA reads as TGTGCCAGCAGCTTGGAATGGGGCATCTCCTACAATGAGCAGTTCTTC.

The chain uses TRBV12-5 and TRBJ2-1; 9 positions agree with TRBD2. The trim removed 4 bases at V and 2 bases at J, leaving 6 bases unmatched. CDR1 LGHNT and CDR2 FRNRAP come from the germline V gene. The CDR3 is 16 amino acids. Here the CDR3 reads CASGSTAGGPYNEQFF. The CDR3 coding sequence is TGTGCTAGTGGTTCCACGGCGGGAGGGCCCTACAATGAGCAGTTCTTC. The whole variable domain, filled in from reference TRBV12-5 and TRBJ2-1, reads DARVTQTPRHKVTEMGQEVTMRCQPILGHNTVFWYRQTMMQGLELLAYFRNRAPLDDSGMPKDRFSAEMPDATLATLKIQPSEPRDSAVYFCASGSTAGGPYNEQFFGPGTRLTVL.

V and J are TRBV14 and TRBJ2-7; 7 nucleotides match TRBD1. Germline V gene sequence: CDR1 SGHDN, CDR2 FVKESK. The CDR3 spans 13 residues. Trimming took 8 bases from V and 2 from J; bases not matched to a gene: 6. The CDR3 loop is CASSKGQTYEQYF. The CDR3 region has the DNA TGTGCCAGCTCCAAGGGACAGACCTACGAGCAGTACTTC. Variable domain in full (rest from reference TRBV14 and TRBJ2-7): EAGVTQFPSHSVIEKGQTVTLRCDPISGHDNLYWYRRVMGKEIKFLLHFVKESKQDESGMPNNRFLAERTGGTYSTLKVQPAELEDSGVYFCASSKGQTYEQYFGPGTRLTVT.

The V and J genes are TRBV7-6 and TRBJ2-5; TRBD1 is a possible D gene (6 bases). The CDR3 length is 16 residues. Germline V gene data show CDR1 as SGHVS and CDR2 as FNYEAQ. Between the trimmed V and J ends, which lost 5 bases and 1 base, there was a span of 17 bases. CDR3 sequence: CASSLVGAYRQETQYF. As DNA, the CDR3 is TGTGCCAGCAGCCTGGTGGGGGCATACCGCCAAGAGACCCAGTACTTC.

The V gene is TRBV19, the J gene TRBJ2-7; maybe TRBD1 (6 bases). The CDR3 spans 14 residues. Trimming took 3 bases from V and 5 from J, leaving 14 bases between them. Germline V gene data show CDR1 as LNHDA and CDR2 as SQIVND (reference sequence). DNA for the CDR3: TGTGCCAGTAGTATCACCCAACAGGGCCACGAGCAGTACTTC. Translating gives CASSITQQGHEQYF.

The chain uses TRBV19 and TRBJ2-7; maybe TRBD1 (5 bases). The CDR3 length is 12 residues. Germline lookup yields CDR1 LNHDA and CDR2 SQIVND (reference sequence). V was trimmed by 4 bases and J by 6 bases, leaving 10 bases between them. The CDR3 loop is CASSTAGSEQYF. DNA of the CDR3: TGTGCCAGTAGTACCGCAGGGTCCGAGCAGTACTTC. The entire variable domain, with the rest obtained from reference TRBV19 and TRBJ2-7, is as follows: DGGITQSPKYLFRKEGQNVTLSCEQNLNHDAMYWYRQDPGQGLRLIYYSQIVNDFQKGDIAEGYSVSREKKESFPLTVTSAQKNPTAFYLCASSTAGSEQYFGPGTRLTVT.

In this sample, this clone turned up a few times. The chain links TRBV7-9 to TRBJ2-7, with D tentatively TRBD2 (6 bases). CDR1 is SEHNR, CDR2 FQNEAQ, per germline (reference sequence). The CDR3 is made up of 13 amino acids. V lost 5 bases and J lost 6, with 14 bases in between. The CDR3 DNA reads TGTGCCAGCAGCCCCCGACGGGACTCCGAGCAGTACTTC. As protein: CASSPRRDSEQYF.

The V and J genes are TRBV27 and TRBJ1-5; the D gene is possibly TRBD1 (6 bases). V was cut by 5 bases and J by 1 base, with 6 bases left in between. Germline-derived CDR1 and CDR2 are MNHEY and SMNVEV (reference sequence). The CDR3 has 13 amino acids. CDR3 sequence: CASSGTSNQPQHF. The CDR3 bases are TGTGCCAGCAGTGGGACAAGCAATCAGCCCCAGCATTTT.

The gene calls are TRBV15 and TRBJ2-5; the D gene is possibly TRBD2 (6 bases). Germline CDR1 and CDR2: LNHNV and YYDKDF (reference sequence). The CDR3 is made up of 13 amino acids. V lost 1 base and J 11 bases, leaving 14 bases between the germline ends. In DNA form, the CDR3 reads TGTGCCACCAGCAGAGGGGACCTTGGGGGGCAGTACTTC. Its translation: CATSRGDLGGQYF.

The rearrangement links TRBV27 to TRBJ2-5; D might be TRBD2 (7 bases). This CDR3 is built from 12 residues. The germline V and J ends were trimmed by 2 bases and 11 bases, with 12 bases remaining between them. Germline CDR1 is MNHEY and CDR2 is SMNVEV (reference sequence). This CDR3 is CASSLAGAEQYF. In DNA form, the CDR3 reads TGTGCCAGCAGTTTAGCGGGGGCGGAGCAGTACTTC.

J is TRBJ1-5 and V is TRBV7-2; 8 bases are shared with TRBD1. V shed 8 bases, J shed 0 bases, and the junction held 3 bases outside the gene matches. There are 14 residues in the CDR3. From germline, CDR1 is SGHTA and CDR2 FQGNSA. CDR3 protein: CASGQGASNQPQHF. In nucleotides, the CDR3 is TGTGCCAGCGGCCAGGGGGCTAGCAATCAGCCCCAGCATTTT.

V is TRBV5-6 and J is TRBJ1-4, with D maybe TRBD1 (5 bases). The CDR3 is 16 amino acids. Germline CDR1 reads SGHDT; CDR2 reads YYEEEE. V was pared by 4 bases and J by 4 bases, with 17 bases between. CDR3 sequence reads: CASSPTIDRDNEKLFF. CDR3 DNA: TGTGCCAGCAGCCCTACTATCGACAGAGATAATGAAAAACTGTTTTTT.

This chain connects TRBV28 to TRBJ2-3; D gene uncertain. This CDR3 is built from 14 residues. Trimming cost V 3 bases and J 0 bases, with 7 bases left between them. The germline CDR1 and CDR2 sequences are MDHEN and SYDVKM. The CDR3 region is CASSFRSSTDTQYF. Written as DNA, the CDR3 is TGTGCCAGCAGTTTCAGGTCTAGCACAGATACGCAGTATTTT.

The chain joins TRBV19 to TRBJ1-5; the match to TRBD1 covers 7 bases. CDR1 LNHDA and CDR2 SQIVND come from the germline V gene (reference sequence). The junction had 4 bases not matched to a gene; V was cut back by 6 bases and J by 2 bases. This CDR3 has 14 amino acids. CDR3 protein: CASRIGTGNQPQHF. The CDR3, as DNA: TGTGCCAGTAGGATCGGGACAGGCAATCAGCCCCAGCATTTT.

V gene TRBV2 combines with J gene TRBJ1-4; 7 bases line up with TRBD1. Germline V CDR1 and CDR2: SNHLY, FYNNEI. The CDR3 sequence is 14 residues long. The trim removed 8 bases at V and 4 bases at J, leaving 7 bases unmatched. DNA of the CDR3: TGTGCCAGCCGAGACAGGGTCGGTAATGAAAAACTGTTTTTT. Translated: CASRDRVGNEKLFF.

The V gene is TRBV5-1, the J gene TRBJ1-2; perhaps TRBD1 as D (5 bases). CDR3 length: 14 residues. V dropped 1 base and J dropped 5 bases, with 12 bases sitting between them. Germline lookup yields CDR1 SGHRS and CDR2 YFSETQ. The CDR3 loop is CASSLLEAGYGYTF. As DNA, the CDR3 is TGCGCCAGCAGCTTGTTAGAGGCAGGGTATGGCTACACCTTC.

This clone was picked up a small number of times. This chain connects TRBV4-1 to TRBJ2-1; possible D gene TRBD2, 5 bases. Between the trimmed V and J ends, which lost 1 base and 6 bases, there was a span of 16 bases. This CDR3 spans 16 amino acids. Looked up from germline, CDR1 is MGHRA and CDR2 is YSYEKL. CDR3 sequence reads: CASSQVGLVGVNEQFF. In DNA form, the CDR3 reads TGCGCCAGCAGCCAAGTCGGGCTAGTGGGAGTCAATGAGCAGTTCTTC.

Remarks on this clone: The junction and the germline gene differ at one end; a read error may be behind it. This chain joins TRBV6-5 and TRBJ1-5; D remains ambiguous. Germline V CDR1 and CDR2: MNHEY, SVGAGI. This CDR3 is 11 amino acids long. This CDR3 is CASSEGRTLAF. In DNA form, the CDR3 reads TGTGCCAGCAGTGAAGGCCGGACTCTGGCTTTT.

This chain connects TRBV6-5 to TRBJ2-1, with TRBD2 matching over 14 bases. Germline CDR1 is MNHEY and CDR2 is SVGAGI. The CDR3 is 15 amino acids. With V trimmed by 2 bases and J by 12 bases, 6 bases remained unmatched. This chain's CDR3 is CASSYDGTSGSRQFF. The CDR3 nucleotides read TGTGCCAGCAGTTACGATGGGACTAGCGGGAGTAGGCAGTTCTTC.

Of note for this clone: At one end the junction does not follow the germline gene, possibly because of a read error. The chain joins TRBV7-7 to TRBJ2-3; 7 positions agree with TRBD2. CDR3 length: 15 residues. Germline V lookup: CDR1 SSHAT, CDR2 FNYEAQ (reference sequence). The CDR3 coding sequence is TGTGCTAGCAGCTTAGGAGCGGGATCCGGAGATACGCAGTATTTT. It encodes CASSLGAGSGDTQYF.

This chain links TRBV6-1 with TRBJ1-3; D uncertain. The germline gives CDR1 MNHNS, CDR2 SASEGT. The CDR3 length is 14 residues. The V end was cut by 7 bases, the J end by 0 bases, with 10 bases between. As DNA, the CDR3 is TGTGCCAGCACCGCAAGGAGCTCTGGAAACACCATATATTTT. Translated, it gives CASTARSSGNTIYF.

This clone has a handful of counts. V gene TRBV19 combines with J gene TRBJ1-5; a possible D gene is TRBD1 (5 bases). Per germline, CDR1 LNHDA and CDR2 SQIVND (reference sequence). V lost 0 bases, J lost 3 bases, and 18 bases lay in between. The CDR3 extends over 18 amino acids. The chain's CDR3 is CASSIDGVGGGPNQPQHF. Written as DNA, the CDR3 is TGTGCCAGTAGTATAGATGGCGTGGGGGGGGGACCCAATCAGCCCCAGCATTTT.

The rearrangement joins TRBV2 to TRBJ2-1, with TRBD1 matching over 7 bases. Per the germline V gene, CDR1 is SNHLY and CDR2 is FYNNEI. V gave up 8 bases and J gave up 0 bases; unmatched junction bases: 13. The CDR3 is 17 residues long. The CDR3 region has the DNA TGTGCCAGCGGCGAAGTATGGGACAGAAGCTCCTACAATGAGCAGTTCTTC. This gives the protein CASGEVWDRSSYNEQFF.

CDR3 sequence reads: CASRDRTNYGYTF. CDR3 DNA: TGTGCCAGCAGGGACAGGACAAACTATGGCTACACCTTC. The rearrangement uses TRBV5-6 and TRBJ1-2, with 7 bases that match TRBD1. From germline, CDR1 is SGHDT and CDR2 YYEEEE. CDR3 length: 13 amino acids. J gave up 2 bases and V 5 bases, and 3 bases lay outside the gene matches.

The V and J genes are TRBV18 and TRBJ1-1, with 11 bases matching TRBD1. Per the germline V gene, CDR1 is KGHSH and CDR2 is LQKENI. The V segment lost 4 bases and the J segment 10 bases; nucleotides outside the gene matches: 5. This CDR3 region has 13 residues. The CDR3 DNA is TGTGCCAGCTCACAGGGACAGGGGGACCGAGCTTTCTTT. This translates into CASSQGQGDRAFF.

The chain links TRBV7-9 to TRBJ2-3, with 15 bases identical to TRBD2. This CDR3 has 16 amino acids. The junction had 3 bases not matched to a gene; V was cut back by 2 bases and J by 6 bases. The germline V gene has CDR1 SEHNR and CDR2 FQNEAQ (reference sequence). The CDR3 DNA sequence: TGTGCCAGCAGCTTACGGGGACTAGCGGGAGGCGATACGCAGTATTTT. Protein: CASSLRGLAGGDTQYF.